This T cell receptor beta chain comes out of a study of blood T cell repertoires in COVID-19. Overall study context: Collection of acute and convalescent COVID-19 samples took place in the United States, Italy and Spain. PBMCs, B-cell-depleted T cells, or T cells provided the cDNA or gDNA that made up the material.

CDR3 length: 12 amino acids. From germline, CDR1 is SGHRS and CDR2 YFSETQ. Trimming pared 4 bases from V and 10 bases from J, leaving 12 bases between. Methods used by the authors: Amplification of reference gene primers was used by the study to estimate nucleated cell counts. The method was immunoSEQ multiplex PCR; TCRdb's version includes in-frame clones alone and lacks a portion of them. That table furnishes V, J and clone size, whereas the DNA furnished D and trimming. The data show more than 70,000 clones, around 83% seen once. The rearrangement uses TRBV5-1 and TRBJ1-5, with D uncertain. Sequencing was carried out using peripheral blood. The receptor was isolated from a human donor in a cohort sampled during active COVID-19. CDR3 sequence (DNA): TGCGCCAGCAGCCAGGAGGGAGGACCCCAGCATTTT. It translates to CASSQEGGPQHF.